This paragraph reports one TCR beta chain. This clonotype was seen more than once but under ten times. Its recognized antigen is unknown. Base qualities are not at hand, and no much larger clone is one base apart. The sample originates from a study of T cells in Graves' hyperthyroidism and ophthalmopathy (dated by TCRdb to the late 2010s). Looking at the study overall: Peripheral blood was sampled at the time of initial diagnosis, prior to any treatment. To identify distinguishing TCR V-J signatures, a discovery cohort of 90 to 100 patients was used, comprising 40 to 45 with Graves' ophthalmopathy and some 60 with stable Graves' hyperthyroidism. An independent validation cohort of under 20 hyperthyroidism patients and about 16 patients who later progressed to ophthalmopathy tested prospective prediction of ophthalmopathy. The roughly 100 discovery patients were randomly divided into training and test sets at a 7:3 ratio. The study also compared thyroid tissue and blood T-cell repertoires from a handful of Graves' hyperthyroidism patients. Following sampling, methimazole starting at 30 mg daily was given to hyperthyroidism patients, and high-dose intravenous methylprednisolone was given to ophthalmopathy patients. According to the paper, TCR Vbeta CDR3 sequencing was carried out on 135 peripheral blood samples, which came from approximately 41 ophthalmopathy, 75 to 80 hyperthyroidism and some 17 progressor patients. Study-level results and caveats: No statistical method was used to set the sample size in advance, and investigators knew the group allocation. Most expanded thyroid clonotypes (frequency above 0.001) were also detected in blood, suggesting blood repertoires may reflect thyroid immune responses. A model built on a 13 V-J signature distinguished ophthalmopathy from stable hyperthyroidism, reaching approximately 89% sensitivity and 81.08% specificity in cross-validation and 80%/75% in testing. During validation, the model predicted progression to ophthalmopathy a median of approximately six months ahead of onset, with just under 71% sensitivity and roughly 72% specificity.

The TCR beta CDR3 regions were amplified from the RNA transcripts. The TCR CDR3 was subjected to a first round of RT-PCR using the HTBI primer set and the Qiagen OneStep RT-PCR kit. The libraries were constructed in a second round of multiplex PCR and then size-selected and purified. Sequencing of the libraries was done on an Illumina HiSeq2000 using paired-end 100 bp reads. In the source study's methods: SOAPnuke was used to process the raw data, with reads discarded if the reads contained adapters or uncalled bases, had a mean Phred below 15, or lacked an exact constant-primer or identifier match. High-quality paired reads were merged with COPE v1.2.5, and unique nucleotide sequences were defined as clonotypes. Clonotypes were aligned to IMGT TRBV, TRBD and TRBJ reference segments using MiTCR v1.1. The analysis was restricted to V-J combinations with a frequency above 0.0001, which together covered just over 98% of the repertoires. A TCS score was defined as the ratio of F50 (clonal expansion) to E x V (chaos), with BLOSUM62-based TCRdist applied between CDR3 peptides within each V-J. Welch's t-statistics and random forest reduced 450 to 600 V-J features to 10 to 15, which were used in a naive Bayes classifier (R e1071). TCRdb redid the processing of the public reads, applying fastp at Q25 and MiXCR, and retained in-frame beta chains. Entries that share a CDR3 protein sequence are merged under the most common genes and DNA. What appears here as the V and J calls and clone size reflects TCRdb's work, not the paper's. The sample profile shows 350,000 to 400,000 distinct CDR3 sequences; around a sixth of them were found once. Clones ranked in the top ten supply 35% to 50% of the sample.

The germline V gene (reference sequence) supplies CDR1 PRHDT and CDR2 FYEKMQ. V has 3 bases trimmed and J has 8 bases trimmed; junction bases matching no gene number 8. The CDR3 measures 15 amino acids from cysteine to phenylalanine. Only CDR3 DNA remains: 45 bases, in frame from the first base. Ophthalmopathy patients had moderately to severely active disease, Clinical Activity Score of at least 3, NOSPECS grade of at least 4, and duration under 3 months. Exclusion was applied to patients with uncontrolled infections, other autoimmune diseases, pregnancy or lactation. Diagnoses relied on clinical symptoms, serum thyroxine and TRAb, thyroid ultrasound and orbital computed tomography. PBMCs were separated from roughly 9.3 ml of fresh peripheral blood using Ficoll-Paque density gradient centrifugation. Total RNA was extracted using Trizol reagent, and RNA quality was assessed on an Agilent 2100 Bioanalyzer.

The sequence was obtained from a man between 18 and 35 years old with Graves' ophthalmopathy. The sequence links TRBV13 to TRBJ2-4; 9 central nucleotides agree with TRBD1. Sequenced: blood. The CDR3 has the sequence CASSFRGTGTDIQYF. The sequenced DNA: TGTGCCAGCAGCTTCCGGGGGACAGGGACGGACATTCAGTACTTC. Full variable domain (CDR3 extended with the reference TRBV13 and TRBJ2-4 proteins): AAGVIQSPRHLIKEKRETATLKCYPIPRHDTVYWYQQGPGQDPQFLISFYEKMQSDKGSIPDRFSAQQFSDYHSELNMSSLELGDSALYFCASSFRGTGTDIQYFGAGTRLSVL.